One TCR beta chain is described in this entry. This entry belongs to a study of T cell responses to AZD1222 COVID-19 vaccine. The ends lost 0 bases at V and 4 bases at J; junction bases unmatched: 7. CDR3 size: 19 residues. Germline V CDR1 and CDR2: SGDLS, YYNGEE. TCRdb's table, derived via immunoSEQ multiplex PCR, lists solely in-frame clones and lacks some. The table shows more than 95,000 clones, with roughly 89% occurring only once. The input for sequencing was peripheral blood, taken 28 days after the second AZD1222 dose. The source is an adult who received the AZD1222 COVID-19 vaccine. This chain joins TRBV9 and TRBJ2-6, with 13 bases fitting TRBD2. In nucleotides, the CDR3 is TGTGCCAGCAGCGTAGGTGGACTAGCGGGAGCGGGCGGGGCCAACGTCCTGACTTTC. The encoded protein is CASSVGGLAGAGGANVLTF. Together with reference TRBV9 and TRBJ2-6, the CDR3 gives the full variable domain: DSGVTQTPKHLITATGQRVTLRCSPRSGDLSVYWYQQSLDQGLQFLIQYYNGEERAKGNILERFSAQQFPDLHSELNLSSLELGDSALYFCASSVGGLAGAGGANVLTFGAGSRLTVL.